This T cell receptor beta chain was observed in a study of blood T cell repertoires in COVID-19. Background on the study: Acute and convalescent COVID-19 samples came from the United States, Italy and Spain. T cells, B-cell-depleted T cells, or PBMCs supplied cDNA or gDNA.

With regard to this clone: At one of its ends the junction is not consistent with the germline gene, which may arise from a read error.

This CDR3 has 16 amino acids. The germline gives CDR1 MNHNS, CDR2 SASEGT. Authors' methods: The authors estimated nucleated cell counts from reference gene primer amplification. TCRdb's copy holds only in-frame clones and misses some; the assay was immunoSEQ multiplex PCR. Clonal size and the V and J genes are those of that table, whereas D and trimming came from the DNA. The profile shows about 170,000 clones, around 80% of them singletons. The chain employs TRBV6-1 and TRBJ1-5; 7 positions match TRBD1. This TCR was recovered from a woman older than 75 with acute or convalescent COVID-19. Source material: peripheral blood. CDR3 sequence reads: CASTERRQGGNQPQHF. The CDR3 region has the DNA TGTGCCAGCACTGAAAGGAGACAGGGAGGCAATCAGCCCCAGCATTTT.